A selection of T cell receptor beta chains follows, all from one sample in a study of cytomegalovirus exposure and HLA in healthy donors. Data came from immunoSEQ multiplex PCR; TCRdb stores just in-frame clones and leaves some out. The sample has approximately 150,000 clones; 75% are singletons. The sequenced sample consisted of PBMCs. The receptors were gathered from a female donor in good health and CMV-seronegative. Each CDR3 is given with its conserved first and last residue. The D gene is left open where the match is weak. Size values are once, few and many counts, or a class for expanded clones, and some rows have none.

v_gene	j_gene	abundance	d_gene	CDR3aa	CDR3nt
TRBV18	TRBJ2-6	.	TRBD1	CASSPQGAAGANVLTF	TGTGCCAGCTCACCACAGGGGGCGGCTGGGGCCAACGTCCTGACTTTC
TRBV29-1	TRBJ2-1	.	.	CSVRGLLLNEQFF	TGCAGCGTTAGGGGCCTCCTACTGAATGAGCAGTTCTTC
TRBV13	TRBJ2-2	.	.	CASTRGIRVTGELFF	TGTGCCAGCACGAGGGGGATCAGGGTCACCGGGGAGCTGTTTTTT
TRBV5-1	TRBJ1-1	.	TRBD1	CASSPWDRGGSNTEAFF	TGCGCCAGCAGCCCCTGGGACAGGGGAGGATCGAACACTGAAGCTTTCTTT
TRBV13	TRBJ1-6	.	.	CASSVRGQWFNSPLHF	TGTGCCAGCAGCGTCCGAGGGCAGTGGTTTAATTCACCCCTCCACTTT
TRBV7-9	TRBJ2-3	.	TRBD2	CASSLGLAGRDTQYF	TGTGCCAGCAGCCTCGGACTAGCGGGGAGAGATACGCAGTATTTT
TRBV6-5	TRBJ1-5	few	.	CASSLGGLGNQPQHF	TGTGCCAGCAGCCTCGGGGGGCTGGGCAATCAGCCCCAGCATTTT
TRBV11-3	TRBJ2-1	.	TRBD2	CASSPGGLAGVGNEQFF	TGTGCCAGCAGCCCGGGAGGGCTAGCGGGAGTCGGCAATGAGCAGTTCTTC
TRBV29-1	TRBJ1-1	once	.	CSVVPLRENTEAFF	TGCAGCGTTGTCCCGCTCAGGGAGAACACTGAAGCTTTCTTT
TRBV7-2	TRBJ2-1	once	TRBD2	CASSSGTSGRNEQFF	TGTGCCAGCAGCTCCGGGACTAGCGGGAGGAATGAGCAGTTCTTC
TRBV19	TRBJ1-5	.	.	CASSRAGLTQVGNQPQHF	TGTGCCAGTAGTAGGGCGGGGTTGACGCAGGTTGGCAATCAGCCCCAGCATTTT
TRBV6-4	TRBJ2-7	.	TRBD2	CASSASAGTSGYEQYF	TGTGCCAGCAGTGCGTCCGCCGGGACTAGCGGCTACGAGCAGTACTTC
TRBV6-1	TRBJ2-7	.	TRBD1	CASRDAGGGTYEQYF	TGTGCCAGCAGGGACGCAGGGGGTGGAACCTACGAGCAGTACTTC
TRBV30	TRBJ1-2	.	.	CAWSGQRWDYGYTF	TGTGCCTGGAGTGGACAGAGATGGGACTATGGCTACACCTTC
TRBV7-8	TRBJ2-1	once	TRBD2	CASSFETGLAPFSEQFF	TGTGCCAGCAGCTTCGAGACGGGACTAGCGCCTTTTAGTGAGCAGTTCTTC
TRBV6-1	TRBJ2-1	.	.	CASRGTHSSYNEQFF	TGTGCCAGCAGGGGGACTCACAGCTCCTACAATGAGCAGTTCTTC